A single TCR beta chain is shown here with its context. Its target is unknown. This sample stems from a study of shared clonotypes between healthy human individuals. Study context: Each donor contributed plates that comprised three CD4 naive, three CD4 memory, two CD8 naive and one CD8 memory.

Profiling relied on immunoSEQ multiplex PCR, and the TCRdb table lists in-frame clones only, not all of them. The sample holds about 2.3 million clones; 90% to 95% are singletons and the top ten take approximately 0.4%. Whole-study results and caveats: Naive subsets, compared against memory subsets, generally had larger estimated richness values.

The CDR3 extends over 12 amino acids. J was trimmed by 6 bases and V by 9 bases; bases with no gene match: 8. The germline gives CDR1 MNHEY, CDR2 SVGAGI. Memory CD4+ cells were the fraction left after CD45RA+ naive selection. The source is a man aged 18 to 29 in good health. Some clones in this sample may be carry-over from other donors' samples. Sequences were obtained from naive CD4+ T cells from PBMCs. Described subset: CD45RA+ positively selected. The chain carries TRBV6-5 and TRBJ2-7; 7 bases fit TRBD1. The CDR3 is CASRTGVGEQYF. CDR3 nucleotides: TGTGCCAGTAGAACAGGGGTAGGCGAGCAGTACTTC.